This T cell receptor beta chain was captured by sequencing in a study of T cell responses to AZD1222 COVID-19 vaccine. Overall study context: Timing groups of about 4 and about 12 weeks for second doses were pooled. Overall study findings and caveats: No repertoire was sampled before or during the peak T cell response, only after it. Donors in the cohort were predominantly white British and more often female, and clonal diversity was possibly underestimated. There were vaccine-associated CD4 TCRs across spike, dominant at 160-218 and 743-854.

Libraries were prepared by immunoSEQ multiplex PCR; TCRdb keeps only in-frame clonotypes and omits some of them. This sample has about 100,000 clones, with around nine tenths found just once. This CDR3 region has 15 residues. Trimming removed 6 bases at V and 4 bases at J, with 18 bases between. Germline loops: CDR1 MNHEY, CDR2 SVGEGT. On this clone itself: The antigen remains unidentified.

The sequence was collected from an adult in good health. The chain carries TRBV6-2 or TRBV6-3 and TRBJ1-1, with a tentative D call TRBD1 (5 bases). The source material was peripheral blood, sampled on day 0 of AZD1222 vaccination. CDR3 sequence reads: CASSSIGVGGTEAFF. The DNA of the CDR3 is TGTGCCAGCAGCTCCATAGGGGTCGGAGGCACTGAAGCTTTCTTT.